This T cell receptor beta chain was observed in a study of cytomegalovirus exposure and HLA in healthy donors. Study-wide context: Of approximately 400 genotyped donors, approximately 80% clustered with self-reported Caucasian donors.

The germline V and J ends were trimmed by 1 base and 7 bases, with 13 bases remaining between them. The CDR3 is 15 amino acids. CDR1 is SEHNR, CDR2 FQNEAQ, per germline (reference sequence). The PCR employed 60 Vbeta primers together with 13 Jbeta primers. TCRdb's copy holds only in-frame clones and misses some; the assay was immunoSEQ multiplex PCR. The data show about 200,000 clones, about 85% seen once. The clonotype was recovered from a woman aged 45-65 years in good health and CMV-seronegative. This sequence joins TRBV7-9 and TRBJ2-2; D not certain. The sequenced sample was PBMCs. The CDR3 loop reads CASSLVSLSSGELFF. The CDR3 nucleotides are TGTGCCAGCAGCTTAGTCTCTCTCTCGAGCGGGGAGCTGTTTTTT. Using reference TRBV7-9 and TRBJ2-2 for the parts outside the CDR3, the full variable domain is DTGVSQNPRHKITKRGQNVTFRCDPISEHNRLYWYRQTLGQGPEFLTYFQNEAQLEKSRLLSDRFSAERPKGSFSTLEIQRTEQGDSAMYLCASSLVSLSSGELFFGEGSRLTVL.